This T cell receptor (beta chain) is drawn from a study of cytomegalovirus exposure and HLA in healthy donors. The length of the CDR3 is 15 residues. Trimming stripped 1 base from V and 0 bases from J, with 7 bases between. Germline V gene lookup returns CDR1 SGHDT and CDR2 YYEEEE. The primer mix had 60 Vbeta and 13 Jbeta primers. Here immunoSEQ multiplex PCR was the method, and the copy in TCRdb shows in-frame clones only, minus some. This sample's table reports about 140,000 clones. A remark on this clone: Its cognate antigen is unknown. This CDR3 is also generated by other DNA sequences in the sample.

Notes on the study in general: The study flagged roughly 160 TCR beta chains as cytomegalovirus-associated.

This TCR came from a man aged 35 to 55 in good health and CMV-seronegative. The specimen sequenced was PBMCs. The rearrangement links TRBV5-6 to TRBJ2-2, with D perhaps matching TRBD1 (6 bases). CDR3 residues: CASSLQGTNTGELFF. CDR3 DNA: TGTGCCAGCAGCTTGCAGGGGACGAACACCGGGGAGCTGTTTTTT.